The 26 T cell receptor beta chains presented below share a single source sample, sequenced in a study of T cell therapy after organ transplantation. Their antigens are not known. Method: immunoSEQ multiplex PCR; TCRdb's copy keeps in-frame clones and lacks some. Here the sample spans just under 20,000 clones, around 85% being singletons. The time point was: 4-8 weeks after completion of therapy. This specimen was CD8+ T cells from blood, taken after autologous CMV-specific T cell therapy. These receptor sequences come from a human patient who had received a solid organ transplant and had CMV disease. Some T cells may possibly be graft donor cells.

This chain uses TRBV6-5 with TRBJ1-2; tentative D call: TRBD1 (5 bases). Germline assignment: CDR1 MNHEY and CDR2 SVGAGI. There are 15 residues in the CDR3. Trimming took off 5 bases at V and 2 bases at J, with 15 bases between the two ends. CDR3 in amino acids: CASSTLMDTNYGYTF. Here the CDR3 DNA reads TGTGCCAGCAGTACCCTAATGGACACCAACTATGGCTACACCTTC.

CDR3 nucleotide sequence: TGTGCCAGCAGCCAGTGGGCGGGGGCCGAGGGAGATACGCAGTATTTT. Protein product: CASSQWAGAEGDTQYF. The chain carries TRBV7-6 and TRBJ2-3; a possible D gene is TRBD2 (7 bases). The V gene's germline CDR1 is SGHVS and CDR2 FNYEAQ. Trimming took off 5 bases at V and 5 bases at J, with 20 bases between the two ends. There are 16 residues in the CDR3.

The chain employs TRBV19 and TRBJ2-3; no definite D call. The CDR3 contains 16 residues. The V and J ends lost 3 bases and 1 base respectively, with 14 bases between them. Germline V lookup: CDR1 LNHDA, CDR2 SQIVND (reference sequence). CDR3 DNA: TGTGCCAGTAGTATTGGGCTAAATGCCGGCACAGATACGCAGTATTTT. Amino acid sequence: CASSIGLNAGTDTQYF.

The chain joins TRBV11-3 to TRBJ2-3, with a weak D call TRBD2 (6 bases). This CDR3 contains 14 residues. Per the germline V gene, CDR1 is SGHNT and CDR2 is YENEEA. Trimming pared 5 bases from V and 3 bases from J, leaving 12 bases between. The CDR3 nucleotides read TGTGCCAGCAGCCCAGACGGGGGTACAGATACGCAGTATTTT. Protein product: CASSPDGGTDTQYF.

V and J are TRBV7-6 and TRBJ1-5; D not certain. The CDR3 length is 14 residues. Germline loops: CDR1 SGHVS, CDR2 FNYEAQ. V was trimmed by 5 bases and J by 0 bases, leaving 8 bases between them. The DNA for the CDR3 is TGTGCCAGCAGCAATTTGGGTAGCAATCAGCCCCAGCATTTT. It is translated as CASSNLGSNQPQHF.

The rearrangement links TRBV7-8 to TRBJ2-2, with TRBD2 as a possible D gene (6 bases). Trimming stripped 5 bases from V and 5 bases from J, with 18 bases between. The CDR3 runs to 16 residues. Per germline, CDR1 SGHVS and CDR2 FQNEAQ. The CDR3 region has the DNA TGTGCCAGCAGCGCCCGGGGGTCGCCACCGACCGGGGAGCTGTTTTTT. Translating gives CASSARGSPPTGELFF. The full variable domain, with the rest looked up from reference TRBV7-8 and TRBJ2-2, is GAGVSQSPRYKVAKRGQDVALRCDPISGHVSLFWYQQALGQGPEFLTYFQNEAQLDKSGLPSDRFFAERPEGSVSTLKIQRTQQEDSAVYLCASSARGSPPTGELFFGEGSRLTVL.

This chain uses TRBV11-2 with TRBJ2-5, with 9 bases identical to TRBD1. The junction had 5 bases not matched to a gene; V was cut back by 5 bases and J by 4 bases. CDR3 length equals 14 residues. The germline CDR1 and CDR2 sequences are SGHAT and FQNNGV. CDR3 residues: CASSHRGLGETQYF. The DNA for the CDR3 is TGTGCCAGCAGCCACAGGGGGCTAGGAGAGACCCAGTACTTC.

The rearrangement uses TRBV6-6 and TRBJ1-2; D perhaps matches TRBD1 (6 bases). V was shortened by 5 bases and J by 2 bases, with 9 bases between the two germline ends. Germline assignment: CDR1 MNHNY and CDR2 SVGAGI (reference sequence). The CDR3 spans 13 residues. The CDR3 is CASSATGNYGYTF. CDR3 coding DNA: TGTGCCAGCAGTGCCACAGGGAACTATGGCTACACCTTC.

The gene calls are TRBV5-6 and TRBJ1-2, with D hard to call. Trimming cost V 0 bases and J 7 bases, with 13 bases left between them. CDR3 length: 14 residues. From germline, CDR1 is SGHDT and CDR2 YYEEEE. The CDR3 DNA reads as TGTGCCAGCAGCTTGGACAGTCGAGGGTCTGGCTACACCTTC. Amino acids: CASSLDSRGSGYTF.

The J gene is TRBJ1-3, the V gene TRBV13, with 7 nucleotides matching TRBD1. This CDR3 comprises 16 residues. CDR1 and CDR2 (germline): PRHDT, FYEKMQ (reference sequence). The J segment lost 4 bases and the V segment lost 4 bases, leaving 10 bases of the junction unmatched. CDR3 in amino acids: CASSSDRVQLGNTIYF. CDR3 DNA sequence: TGTGCCAGCAGCTCCGACAGGGTTCAACTCGGAAACACCATATATTTT.

The table lists this clone with a few counts. The chain carries TRBV29-1 and TRBJ1-1; D call uncertain. The germline V gene has CDR1 SQVTM and CDR2 ANQGSEA. V was trimmed by 4 bases and J by 2 bases, leaving 5 bases between them. There are 11 residues in the CDR3. The CDR3 bases are TGCAGCGTTGTTTATAACACTGAAGCTTTCTTT. The encoded protein is CSVVYNTEAFF.

The gene calls are TRBV19 and TRBJ1-5, with 7 bases that match TRBD1. With 5 bases clipped from V and 0 bases from J, the junction kept 10 bases outside the gene matches. The germline V gene has CDR1 LNHDA and CDR2 SQIVND (reference sequence). The CDR3 has 17 residues. The CDR3 DNA reads TGTGCCAGTAGTCGACGACAGGGAGGGTATAGCAATCAGCCCCAGCATTTT. Amino acids: CASSRRQGGYSNQPQHF.

The rearrangement uses TRBV19 and TRBJ2-7; perhaps D is TRBD1 or TRBD2 (5 bases each). The V end was cut by 4 bases, the J end by 0 bases, with 16 bases between. Germline V gene sequence: CDR1 LNHDA, CDR2 SQIVND (reference sequence). The CDR3 runs to 16 residues. CDR3 residues: CASSRARQGDSYEQYF. The CDR3 nucleotides read TGTGCCAGTAGTAGAGCCCGGCAGGGAGACTCCTACGAGCAGTACTTC.

The rearrangement links TRBV6-1 to TRBJ2-4; TRBD2 aligns across 10 bases. The V gene end was trimmed by 0 bases and the J gene end by 1 base; junction bases not matched to a gene: 0. The germline CDR1 and CDR2 sequences are MNHNS and SASEGT. The CDR3 is made up of 16 amino acids. CDR3 sequence: CASSEASGGAKNIQYF. CDR3 coding DNA: TGTGCCAGCAGTGAAGCTAGCGGGGGGGCCAAAAACATTCAGTACTTC.

V is TRBV5-6 and J is TRBJ1-1, with TRBD1 matching over 9 bases. Germline assignment: CDR1 SGHDT and CDR2 YYEEEE. The V gene end was trimmed by 0 bases and the J gene end by 4 bases; junction bases not matched to a gene: 4. This CDR3 has 15 amino acids. As DNA, the CDR3 is TGTGCCAGCAGCTTGGGACAGGGGGTTATCACTGAAGCTTTCTTT. Translated: CASSLGQGVITEAFF.

This sequence joins TRBV19 and TRBJ2-7; D possibly corresponds to TRBD1 (5 bases). The CDR3 contains 12 residues. V lost 6 bases, J lost 4 bases, and 10 bases lay in between. Germline CDR1 and CDR2: LNHDA and SQIVND (reference sequence). The CDR3 region is CASSPQGYEQYF. DNA of the CDR3: TGTGCCAGTAGCCCGCAGGGATACGAGCAGTACTTC.

V gene TRBV6-5 combines with J gene TRBJ1-3, with D possibly matching TRBD1 (6 bases). V was cut by 2 bases and J by 1 base, with 6 bases left in between. The germline V gene has CDR1 MNHEY and CDR2 SVGAGI. The length of the CDR3 is 14 residues. The CDR3 DNA sequence: TGTGCCAGCAGTTACCAGGGGTCTGGAAACACCATATATTTT. It encodes CASSYQGSGNTIYF.

The chain recombines TRBV6-5 with TRBJ2-7; D may be TRBD2 (6 bases). CDR1 and CDR2 (germline): MNHEY, SVGAGI. The CDR3 contains 16 residues. Trimming removed 0 bases at V and 2 bases at J, with 14 bases between. For the CDR3, the DNA is TGTGCCAGCAGTTACTCGAAAGGGACTGAGACCTACGAGCAGTACTTC. Translation gives CASSYSKGTETYEQYF.

The J gene is TRBJ1-1, the V gene TRBV6-6, with D perhaps TRBD1 (6 bases). The CDR3 runs to 14 residues. Trimming took off 5 bases at V and 1 base at J, with 11 bases between the two ends. The germline V gene has CDR1 MNHNY and CDR2 SVGAGI (reference sequence). The CDR3 loop reads CASSHPGQNTEAFF. CDR3 DNA: TGTGCCAGCAGTCACCCGGGACAGAACACTGAAGCTTTCTTT.

The CDR3 is CASSRTVLWETQYF. CDR3 DNA sequence: TGTGCCAGCAGTAGGACAGTCCTTTGGGAGACCCAGTACTTC. The chain uses TRBV5-6 and TRBJ2-5; D possibly corresponds to TRBD1 (6 bases). This CDR3 is built from 14 residues. Germline V CDR1 and CDR2: SGHDT, YYEEEE. Trimming left V 5 bases short and J 5 bases short, with 16 bases between. The full variable domain, with the rest looked up from reference TRBV5-6 and TRBJ2-5, is DAGVTQSPTHLIKTRGQQVTLRCSPKSGHDTVSWYQQALGQGPQFIFQYYEEEERQRGNFPDRFSGHQFPNYSSELNVNALLLGDSALYLCASSRTVLWETQYFGPGTRLLVL.

The rearrangement joins TRBV19 to TRBJ1-2; 7 bases agree with TRBD1. With 5 bases clipped from V and 5 bases from J, the junction kept 8 bases outside the gene matches. The CDR3 is 14 residues long. In germline, CDR1 is LNHDA, CDR2 SQIVND (reference sequence). The CDR3 protein is CASSPSGTVYGYTF. CDR3 bases: TGTGCCAGTAGTCCATCCGGGACAGTGTATGGCTACACCTTC.

This clone was found once. The chain recombines TRBV7-6 with TRBJ1-4; weak D call: TRBD1 (5 bases). CDR1 and CDR2 from the germline V gene are SGHVS and FNYEAQ. This CDR3 has 14 amino acids. V was trimmed by 0 bases and J by 8 bases, leaving 10 bases between them. In DNA, the CDR3 is TGTGCCAGCAGCTTAGCGCAGGGAGGGGAAAAACTGTTTTTT. It codes for CASSLAQGGEKLFF. Together with reference TRBV7-6 and TRBJ1-4, the CDR3 gives the full variable domain: GAGVSQSPRYKVTKRGQDVALRCDPISGHVSLYWYRQALGQGPEFLTYFNYEAQQDKSGLPNDRFSAERPEGSISTLTIQRTEQRDSAMYRCASSLAQGGEKLFFGSGTQLSVL.

This clone was found a few times. The V call is TRBV6-4, the J call TRBJ2-3; the match to TRBD2 covers 8 bases. CDR1 is MRHNA, CDR2 SNTAGT, per germline. The CDR3 length is 14 residues. V gave up 3 bases and J gave up 2 bases; unmatched junction bases: 1. Here the CDR3 DNA reads TGTGCCAGCAGTGAGCGGGGGGCCACAGATACGCAGTATTTT. This codes for CASSERGATDTQYF.

The chain uses TRBV11-2 and TRBJ1-2; D gene unclear. V was pared by 1 base and J by 2 bases, with 11 bases between. The CDR3 runs to 15 residues. Germline values: CDR1 SGHAT, CDR2 FQNNGV. CDR3 sequence (DNA): TGTGCCAGCAGCTTAGGAAGGACGGACAACTATGGCTACACCTTC. Translation gives CASSLGRTDNYGYTF.

The rearrangement links TRBV12-2 to TRBJ1-1. TRBV12-2 is listed as a pseudogene. There are 10 residues in the CDR3. CDR3 in DNA: TGTGCAAGTCCCCCTGCGGCAGCTTTCTTT. Translating it yields CASPPAAAFF.

Only one count was recorded for this clone. The chain has TRBV6-5 and TRBJ2-7; a weak D match, TRBD2 (5 bases). This CDR3 is built from 14 residues. Between the trimmed V and J ends, which lost 11 bases and 2 bases, there was a span of 19 bases. Germline CDR1 reads MNHEY; CDR2 reads SVGAGI. This CDR3 is CAGKEEGIAYEQYF. CDR3 nucleotide sequence: TGTGCCGGCAAGGAAGAGGGAATTGCCTACGAGCAGTACTTC.